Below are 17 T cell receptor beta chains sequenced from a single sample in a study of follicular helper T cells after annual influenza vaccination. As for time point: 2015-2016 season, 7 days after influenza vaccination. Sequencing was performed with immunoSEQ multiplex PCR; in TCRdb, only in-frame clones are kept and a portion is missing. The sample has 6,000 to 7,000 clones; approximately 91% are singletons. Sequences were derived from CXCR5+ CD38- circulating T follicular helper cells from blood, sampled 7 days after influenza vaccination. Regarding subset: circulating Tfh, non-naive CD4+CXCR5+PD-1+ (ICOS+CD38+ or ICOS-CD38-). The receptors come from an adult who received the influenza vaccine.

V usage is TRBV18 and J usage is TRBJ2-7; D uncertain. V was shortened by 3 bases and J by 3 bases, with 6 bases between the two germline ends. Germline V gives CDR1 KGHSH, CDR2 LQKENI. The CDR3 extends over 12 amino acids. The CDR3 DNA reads TGTGCCAGCTCACCTACAATCTACGAGCAGTACTTC. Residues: CASSPTIYEQYF.

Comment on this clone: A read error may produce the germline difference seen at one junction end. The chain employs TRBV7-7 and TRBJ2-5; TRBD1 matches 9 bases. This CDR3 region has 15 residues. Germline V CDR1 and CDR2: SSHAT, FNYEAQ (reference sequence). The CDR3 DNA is TGTGCTAGCAGCTTAGGGACAGGGTCGCGAGAGACCCAGTACTTC. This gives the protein CASSLGTGSRETQYF.

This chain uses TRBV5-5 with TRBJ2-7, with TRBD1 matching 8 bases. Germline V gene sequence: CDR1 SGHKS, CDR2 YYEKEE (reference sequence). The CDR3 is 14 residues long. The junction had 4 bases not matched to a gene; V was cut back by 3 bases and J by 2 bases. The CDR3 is CASSSLTGAYEQYF. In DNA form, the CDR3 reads TGTGCCAGCAGCTCCTTGACAGGGGCCTACGAGCAGTACTTC.

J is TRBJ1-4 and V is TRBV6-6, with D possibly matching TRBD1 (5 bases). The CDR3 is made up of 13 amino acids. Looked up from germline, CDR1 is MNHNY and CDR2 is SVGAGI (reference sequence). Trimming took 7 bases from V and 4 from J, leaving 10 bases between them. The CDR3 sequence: CASKGQDNEKLFF. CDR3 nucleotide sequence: TGTGCCAGCAAGGGGCAAGATAATGAAAAACTGTTTTTT.

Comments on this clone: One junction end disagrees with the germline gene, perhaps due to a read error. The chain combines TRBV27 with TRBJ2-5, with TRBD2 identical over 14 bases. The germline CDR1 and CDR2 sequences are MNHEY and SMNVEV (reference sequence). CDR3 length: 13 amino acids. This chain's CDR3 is CASSWGLAGVRHF. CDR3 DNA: TGTGCCAGCAGTTGGGGACTAGCGGGAGTTCGGCACTTC.

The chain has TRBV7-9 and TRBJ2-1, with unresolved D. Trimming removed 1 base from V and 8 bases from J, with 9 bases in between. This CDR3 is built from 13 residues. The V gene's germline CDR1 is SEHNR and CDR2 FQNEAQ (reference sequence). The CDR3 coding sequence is TGTGCCAGCAGCTTAGTTTTGGGTGATGAGCAGTTCTTC. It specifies CASSLVLGDEQFF.

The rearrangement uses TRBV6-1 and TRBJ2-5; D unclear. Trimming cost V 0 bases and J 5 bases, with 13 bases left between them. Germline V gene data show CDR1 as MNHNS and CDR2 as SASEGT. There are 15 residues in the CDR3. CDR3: CASSEAPPGRETQYF. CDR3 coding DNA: TGTGCCAGCAGTGAAGCCCCCCCGGGTCGGGAGACCCAGTACTTC.

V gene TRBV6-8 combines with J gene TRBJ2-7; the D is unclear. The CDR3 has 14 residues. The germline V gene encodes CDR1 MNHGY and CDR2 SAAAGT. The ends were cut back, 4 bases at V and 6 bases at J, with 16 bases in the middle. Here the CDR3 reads CASSSTGVAGEQYF. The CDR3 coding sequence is TGTGCCAGCAGTTCGACTGGGGTGGCAGGCGAGCAGTACTTC.

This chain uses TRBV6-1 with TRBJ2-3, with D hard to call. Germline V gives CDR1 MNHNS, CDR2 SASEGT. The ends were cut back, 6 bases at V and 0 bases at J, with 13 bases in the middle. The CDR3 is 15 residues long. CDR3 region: CASSRAGASTDTQYF. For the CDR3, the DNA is TGTGCCAGCAGCCGAGCTGGAGCGAGCACAGATACGCAGTATTTT.

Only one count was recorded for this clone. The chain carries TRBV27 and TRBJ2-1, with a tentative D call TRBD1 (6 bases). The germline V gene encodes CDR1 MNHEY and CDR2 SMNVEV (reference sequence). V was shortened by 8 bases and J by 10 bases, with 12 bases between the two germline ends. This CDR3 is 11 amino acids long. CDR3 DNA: TGTGCCAGCGCAGACAGGACAGAGCAGTTCTTC. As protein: CASADRTEQFF.

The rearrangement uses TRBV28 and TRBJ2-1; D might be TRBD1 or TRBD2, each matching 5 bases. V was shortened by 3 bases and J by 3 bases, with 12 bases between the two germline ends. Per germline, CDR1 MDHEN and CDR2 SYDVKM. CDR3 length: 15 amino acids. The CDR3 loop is CASSLQGGGYNEQFF. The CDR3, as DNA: TGTGCCAGCAGTTTGCAGGGCGGAGGCTACAATGAGCAGTTCTTC.

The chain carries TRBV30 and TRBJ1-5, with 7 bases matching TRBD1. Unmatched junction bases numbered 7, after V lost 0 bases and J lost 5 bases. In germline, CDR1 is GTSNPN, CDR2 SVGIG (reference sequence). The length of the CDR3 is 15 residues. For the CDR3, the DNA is TGTGCCTGGAGTGTGTCCAGGGGGAACCATCAGCCCCAGCATTTT. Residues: CAWSVSRGNHQPQHF.

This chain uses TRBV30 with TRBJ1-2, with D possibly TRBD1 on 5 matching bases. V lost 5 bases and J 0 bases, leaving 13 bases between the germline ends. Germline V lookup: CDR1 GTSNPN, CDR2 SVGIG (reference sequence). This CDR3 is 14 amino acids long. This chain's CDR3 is CAWGFGGSNYGYTF. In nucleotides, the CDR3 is TGTGCCTGGGGGTTTGGGGGATCTAACTATGGCTACACCTTC.

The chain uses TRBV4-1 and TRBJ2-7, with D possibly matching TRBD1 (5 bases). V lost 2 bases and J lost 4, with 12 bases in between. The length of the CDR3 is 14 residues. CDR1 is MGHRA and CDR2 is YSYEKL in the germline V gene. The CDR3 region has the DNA TGCGCCAGCAGCCAACCAGGGTTGCCGTACGAGCAGTACTTC. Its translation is CASSQPGLPYEQYF.

The CDR3 bases are TGTGCCAGCAGTCTGCTAGGGGCGGGTGGGCCAAACAATGAGCAGTTCTTC. It is translated as CASSLLGAGGPNNEQFF. V and J are TRBV28 and TRBJ2-1; either TRBD1 or TRBD2 may fit D (5 bases each). This CDR3 has 17 residues. Germline V lookup: CDR1 MDHEN, CDR2 SYDVKM. Trimming cost V 5 bases and J 5 bases, with 22 bases left between them. The complete variable domain, with remaining parts taken from reference TRBV28 and TRBJ2-1, reads DVKVTQSSRYLVKRTGEKVFLECVQDMDHENMFWYRQDPGLGLRLIYFSYDVKMKEKGDIPEGYSVSREKKERFSLILESASTNQTSMYLCASSLLGAGGPNNEQFFGPGTRLTVL.

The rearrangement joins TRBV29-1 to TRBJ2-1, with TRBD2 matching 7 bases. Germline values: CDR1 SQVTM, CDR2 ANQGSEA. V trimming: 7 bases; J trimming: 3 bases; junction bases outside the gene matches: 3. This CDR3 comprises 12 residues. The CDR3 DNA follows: TGCAGCGGCGGGGACTACTACAATGAGCAGTTCTTC. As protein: CSGGDYYNEQFF.

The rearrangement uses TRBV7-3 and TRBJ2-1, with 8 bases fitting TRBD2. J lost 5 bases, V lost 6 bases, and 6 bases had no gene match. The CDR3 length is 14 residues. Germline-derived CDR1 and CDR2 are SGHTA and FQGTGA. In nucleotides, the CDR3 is TGTGCCAGCAGGATTACTAGCGGTAACAATGAGCAGTTCTTC. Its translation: CASRITSGNNEQFF.